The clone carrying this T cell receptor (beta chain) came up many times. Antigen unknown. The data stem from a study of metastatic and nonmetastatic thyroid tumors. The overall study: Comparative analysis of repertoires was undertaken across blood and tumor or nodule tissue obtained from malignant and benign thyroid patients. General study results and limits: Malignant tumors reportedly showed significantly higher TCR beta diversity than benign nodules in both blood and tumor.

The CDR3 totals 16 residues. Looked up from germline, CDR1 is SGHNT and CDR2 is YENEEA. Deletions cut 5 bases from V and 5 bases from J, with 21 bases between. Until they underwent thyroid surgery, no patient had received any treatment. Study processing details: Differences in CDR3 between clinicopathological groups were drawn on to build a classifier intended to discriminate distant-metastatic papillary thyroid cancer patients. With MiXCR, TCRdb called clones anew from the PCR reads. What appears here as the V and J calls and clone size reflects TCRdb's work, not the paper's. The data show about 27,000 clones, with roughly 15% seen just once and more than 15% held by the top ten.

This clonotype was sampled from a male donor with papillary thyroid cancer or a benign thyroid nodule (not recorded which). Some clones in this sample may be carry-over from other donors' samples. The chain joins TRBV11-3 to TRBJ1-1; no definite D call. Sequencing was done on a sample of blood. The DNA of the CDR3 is TGTGCCAGCAGCCAATCGTCGGGAACGTATAATACTGAAGCTTTCTTT. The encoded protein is CASSQSSGTYNTEAFF. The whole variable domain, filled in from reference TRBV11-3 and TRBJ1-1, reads EAGVVQSPRYKIIEKKQPVAFWCNPISGHNTLYWYLQNLGQGPELLIRYENEEAVDDSQLPKDRFSAERLKGVDSTLKIQPAELGDSAVYLCASSQSSGTYNTEAFFGQGTRLTVV.